This is a list of T cell receptor beta chains from one sample in a study of T and B cells in COVID-19 patients. Each CDR3 protein gets one entry after TCRdb re-called the multiplex PCR reads with MiXCR. The top ten clones hold 3.5% to 5.5% of a sample with more than 15,000 distinct CDR3 sequences, under 30% of them seen once. The specimen was blood. The source is a human donor who had recovered from COVID-19. The CDR3 runs from the conserved cysteine through the conserved F or W. The D gene is left open where the match is weak. Clone size, where shown, is once, few, many, or a class for clones that have expanded.

TRBD1 TRBJ2-1 TRBV11-2 . TGTGCCAGCAGCTTCCGGGACAGAACCAATGAGCAGTTCTTC CASSFRDRTNEQFF
TRBD2 TRBJ2-3 TRBV7-6 many TGTGCCAGCAGCCAAATGACTAGCGCAGATACGCAGTATTTT CASSQMTSADTQYF
TRBD2 TRBJ2-3 TRBV9 . TGTGCCAGCAGCGTAGTCCCCAGCGGGGCCTACACAGATACGCAGTATTTT CASSVVPSGAYTDTQYF
. TRBJ1-4 TRBV4-2 . TGCGCCAGCAGCCAAGAGCGGTCAGCAACTAATGAAAAACTGTTTTTT CASSQERSATNEKLFF
TRBD2 TRBJ2-1 TRBV7-9 few TGTGCCAGCACCGGACGGGGCGGGGGGTATGAGCAGTTCTTC CASTGRGGGYEQFF
TRBD1 TRBJ1-1 TRBV18 few TGTGCCAGCTCACGAGAGACAGGGGCTGAAGCTTTCTTT CASSRETGAEAFF
TRBD2 TRBJ2-4 TRBV4-3 . TGCGCCAGCAGCCAAGATTTGGGACTAGCAGCCAAAAACATTCAGTACTTC CASSQDLGLAAKNIQYF
TRBD1 TRBJ2-3 TRBV6-2/TRBV6-3 few TGTGCCAGCAGATACCGGGACAGGGGAGCAGATACGCAGTATTTT CASRYRDRGADTQYF
. TRBJ1-2 TRBV19 many TGTGCCAGTAGTCTCGGACAGCTCTCCTATGGCTACACCTTC CASSLGQLSYGYTF
. TRBJ2-7 TRBV10-3 . TGTGCCATCATGGCGGAGGACCACTTAGGCGAGCAGTACTTC CAIMAEDHLGEQYF
. TRBJ2-5 TRBV10-3 . TGTGCCATCAGTGCAGGGGAGGCAGAGACCCAGTACTTC CAISAGEAETQYF
TRBD1 TRBJ2-7 TRBV27 . TGTGCCAGCAGTACCCCGGACAGGGACAGGGAGTACGAGCAGTACTTC CASSTPDRDREYEQYF
. TRBJ1-4 TRBV19 medium-sized TGTGCCAGCCATCGGGGGGTCTCAAATGAAAAACTGTTTTTT CASHRGVSNEKLFF
. TRBJ1-6 TRBV4-2 . TGTGTCAGCAGCCAAGGTCCCGCAGCGTCAACAAATTCACCCCTCCACTTT CVSSQGPAASTNSPLHF
. TRBJ2-5 TRBV6-2/TRBV6-3 many TGTGCCAGCAGTTTTGGTGGGCGTAGGGGACAAGAGACCCAGTACTTC CASSFGGRRGQETQYF
. TRBJ2-1 TRBV6-2/TRBV6-3 few TGTGCCAGCAGTCCAGGGTTTGTTTCCTACAATGAGCAGTTCTTC CASSPGFVSYNEQFF
TRBD1 TRBJ1-1 TRBV5-6 . TGTGCCAGCAGCCCAGCCGGGACAGGGGGCGTATTATATACTGAAGCTTTCTTT CASSPAGTGGVLYTEAFF
. TRBJ2-7 TRBV20-1 . TGCAGGGGGACTCAGGGCAGCGAGCAGTACTTC CRGTQGSEQYF
. TRBJ1-1 TRBV6-1 . TGTGCCAGCAGTGAAGAGGGGAACACTGAAGCTTTCTTT CASSEEGNTEAFF
. TRBJ1-3 TRBV7-2 . TGTGCCAGCAGCTCAGACGGCCGAACGGGAAACACCATATATTTT CASSSDGRTGNTIYF
TRBD1 TRBJ1-5 TRBV6-5 . TGTGCCAGCAGTCCCGAGCCAGGGGGTAGCAATCAGCCCCAGCATTTT CASSPEPGGSNQPQHF
TRBD1 TRBJ1-3 TRBV19 . TGTGCCAGTAGCCAACAGGGGGCAGGTGGAAACACCATATATTTT CASSQQGAGGNTIYF
. TRBJ2-1 TRBV24-1 few TGTGCCACCAGTGAAGCGGGCCCTTACAATGAGCAGTTCTTC CATSEAGPYNEQFF
TRBD1 TRBJ1-2 TRBV27 many TGTGCCAGCACCCCCGCCTCAGGGGGCGTGCATGGCTACACCTTC CASTPASGGVHGYTF
. TRBJ2-7 TRBV4-3 few TGCGCCAGCAGCCAACATAGGACTTCAGAGTACTACGAGCAGTACTTC CASSQHRTSEYYEQYF
. TRBJ2-2 TRBV20-1 . TGCAGTGCCCAGGGGAACACCGGGGAGCTGTTTTTT CSAQGNTGELFF
. TRBJ1-6 TRBV18 . TGTGCCAGCTCAACCGGGACTTTGGACAATTCACCCCTCCACTTT CASSTGTLDNSPLHF
. TRBJ2-1 TRBV4-3 . TGCGCCAGCAGCCAGACTAGTTTGGATGAGCAGTTCTTC CASSQTSLDEQFF
TRBD1 TRBJ2-7 TRBV4-3 . TGCGCCAGCAGCCAAGATCAGACAGGGTACTCCTACGAGCAGTACTTC CASSQDQTGYSYEQYF
. TRBJ1-2 TRBV6-5 many TGTGCCAGCACCTTCTCAGCAGACTATGGCTACACCTTC CASTFSADYGYTF
. TRBJ2-3 TRBV27 medium-sized TGTGCCAGCAGTTTACTGGCCCCGGAAGGAAGCACAGATACGCAGTATTTT CASSLLAPEGSTDTQYF
. TRBJ2-7 TRBV7-9 few TGTGCCAGCAGCTTATGGAAGGACGAGCAGTACTTC CASSLWKDEQYF
. TRBJ1-6 TRBV12-3/TRBV12-4 . TGTGCCAGCAGTTTAGCCTTTGGGGCCCGCAAGAGCTCCTATAATTCACCCCTCCACTTT CASSLAFGARKSSYNSPLHF
TRBD2 TRBJ2-7 TRBV15 medium-sized TGTGCCACCGCCCGGGGGGGGACCTACGAGCAGTACTTC CATARGGTYEQYF
. TRBJ2-1 TRBV7-9 . TGTGCCAGCAGCAACCTTCCGGGTGAGCAGTTCTTC CASSNLPGEQFF
. TRBJ2-7 TRBV11-1 medium-sized TGTGCCAGCAGCTTAGGGGATATGAACGAGCAGTACTTC CASSLGDMNEQYF
TRBD1 TRBJ2-3 TRBV5-1 . TGCGCCAGCAGCCGGGACAGTAGCACAGATACGCAGTATTTT CASSRDSSTDTQYF
. TRBJ2-7 TRBV20-1 . TGCAGTGCTAGAGATCCTGGCAGAGCCTACGAGCAGTACTTC CSARDPGRAYEQYF
TRBD1 TRBJ2-3 TRBV7-9 . TGTGCCAGCAGCTCTACAGGGGCACTCACAGATACGCAGTATTTT CASSSTGALTDTQYF
TRBD1 TRBJ1-4 TRBV6-2/TRBV6-3 many TGTGCCAGCAGTCATCCGGGACAGGTTGTAAAACTGTTTTTT CASSHPGQVVKLFF
TRBD2 TRBJ2-7 TRBV5-6 . TGTGCCAGCCCTCAGGGAGGGAGGGAGCAGTACTTC CASPQGGREQYF
. TRBJ2-6 TRBV6-5 many TGTGCCAGCAGGTTCATTGGTACACTGACTGGGGCCAACGTCCTGACTTTC CASRFIGTLTGANVLTF
. TRBJ1-2 TRBV6-5 many TGTGCCAGCAGTTACTCGCCATCAAACTATGGCTACACCTTC CASSYSPSNYGYTF
. TRBJ1-6 TRBV19 medium-sized TGTGCCAGTAGTATTGCCGGGATCCCCCTCCACTTT CASSIAGIPLHF
. TRBJ1-3 TRBV19 . TGTGCCAGTAGCGCGCTGGGCGGAAACACCATATATTTT CASSALGGNTIYF
. TRBJ2-5 TRBV19 many TGTGCCAGTAGTGTTGCCCCATTGGGGCTAGCTGGCCAAGAGACCCAGTACTTC CASSVAPLGLAGQETQYF
. TRBJ1-4 TRBV19 medium-sized TGTGCCAGTTTGTCCTGGGAGAATAATGAAAAACTGTTTTTT CASLSWENNEKLFF
. TRBJ1-1 TRBV10-3 . TGTGCCACAGCCCTACAGGGAGATTACACTGAAGCTTTCTTT CATALQGDYTEAFF
. TRBJ1-2 TRBV4-3 . TGCGCCAGCAGCCAAGATCGGGAGTTCCTCTATGGCTACACCTTC CASSQDREFLYGYTF
TRBD1 TRBJ2-1 TRBV18 many TGTGCCAGCTCCGTCGACCTAGGGACAGGGAGTTACAATGAGCAGTTCTTC CASSVDLGTGSYNEQFF
. TRBJ2-3 TRBV20-1 . TGCAGTGCTAGTCTCATAGGGGGGGGCGGAGATACGCAGTATTTT CSASLIGGGGDTQYF
. TRBJ2-3 TRBV10-3 few TGTGCCATCAGTGATGGCGCAGATACGCAGTATTTT CAISDGADTQYF
. TRBJ1-1 TRBV4-3 . TGCGCCAGCAGCCGCGGGGCAGAGAACACTGAAGCTTTCTTT CASSRGAENTEAFF
. TRBJ2-2 TRBV6-4 few TGTGCCAGCAGTGACTCGCACACCGGGGAGCTGTTTTTT CASSDSHTGELFF
. TRBJ1-1 TRBV29-1 medium-sized TGCAGCGTTGGGACCTCCCCAGGGGACACTGAAGCTTTCTTT CSVGTSPGDTEAFF
. TRBJ1-4 TRBV18 . TGTGCCAGCTCGCGGGAGACACCGGTTGAAAAACTGTTTTTT CASSRETPVEKLFF
TRBD2 TRBJ2-5 TRBV6-2/TRBV6-3 . TGTGCCAGCAGTCACCTGGGGGGGTACAAAGAGACCCAGTACTTC CASSHLGGYKETQYF
. TRBJ2-5 TRBV19 medium-sized TGTGCCAGTAGTTCGAGGGGGGCAGGGGTTCAGGAGACCCAGTACTTC CASSSRGAGVQETQYF